Shown below are 17 T cell receptor beta chains from a single sample sequenced in a study of blood T cell repertoires in COVID-19. Libraries were prepared by immunoSEQ multiplex PCR; TCRdb keeps only in-frame clonotypes and omits some of them. The sample contains 100,000 to 150,000 clones, 88% of which appear only once. The sequencing sample was made of peripheral blood. The receptor set was obtained from a man in his sixties or seventies with active COVID-19.

V and J are TRBV19 and TRBJ2-4; the D gene is possibly TRBD2 (7 bases). This CDR3 region has 15 residues. CDR1 is LNHDA and CDR2 is SQIVND in the germline V gene (reference sequence). V was clipped by 1 base and J by 7 bases, with 14 bases between them. The CDR3 DNA reads as TGTGCCAGTAGTATAGGGCGGGGGCAGGCGAACATTCAGTACTTC. Translation gives CASSIGRGQANIQYF.

This sequence joins TRBV29-1 and TRBJ2-3, with a weak D call TRBD2 (6 bases). CDR1 and CDR2 (germline): SQVTM, ANQGSEA. Trimming cost V 3 bases and J 5 bases, with 9 bases left between them. CDR3 size: 12 residues. The CDR3 reads CSVEPGGDTQYF. The DNA for the CDR3 is TGCAGCGTTGAGCCCGGGGGAGATACGCAGTATTTT.

Written as DNA, the CDR3 is TGTGCCAGCAGTCTAGGGGCTCCCATGAACACTGAAGCTTTCTTT. Translating gives CASSLGAPMNTEAFF. The gene calls are TRBV2 and TRBJ1-1, with TRBD1 as a possible D gene (5 bases). Germline-derived CDR1 and CDR2 are SNHLY and FYNNEI. The CDR3 totals 15 residues. The V and J ends lost 5 bases and 0 bases respectively, with 13 bases between them.

The CDR3 DNA sequence: TGTGCCAGCAGTCGGACAGGGGGCTCTGGTGGCTACACCTTC. It yields the protein CASSRTGGSGGYTF. V gene TRBV27 combines with J gene TRBJ1-2; 11 nucleotides line up with TRBD1. The trim removed 5 bases at V and 7 bases at J, leaving 6 bases unmatched. The germline CDR1 and CDR2 sequences are MNHEY and SMNVEV (reference sequence). The CDR3 has 14 residues.

A remark on this clone: Other DNA sequences from this sample encode an identical CDR3 as well. V usage is TRBV3-1 (or the pseudogene TRBV3-2) and J usage is TRBJ2-1, with a possible D match to TRBD1 (5 bases). The CDR3 totals 13 residues. Germline lookup yields CDR1 LGHDT and CDR2 YNNKEL (reference sequence). V lost 1 base and J lost 5, with 6 bases in between. CDR3 in amino acids: CASSQAGNNEQFF. The CDR3 coding sequence is TGTGCCAGCAGCCAAGCAGGGAACAATGAGCAGTTCTTC.

This clone occurred once. This sequence joins TRBV27 and TRBJ2-1; 11 bases line up with TRBD2. Looked up from germline, CDR1 is MNHEY and CDR2 is SMNVEV (reference sequence). The CDR3 has 14 residues. V trimming: 6 bases; J trimming: 4 bases; junction bases outside the gene matches: 2. CDR3 DNA sequence: TGTGCCAGCAGGACTAGCGGGACGTACAATGAGCAGTTCTTC. Its translation: CASRTSGTYNEQFF.

The gene calls are TRBV11-2 and TRBJ2-1; tentatively, D is TRBD2 (6 bases). This CDR3 spans 16 amino acids. Trimming removed 5 bases from V and 7 bases from J, with 21 bases in between. The germline V gene encodes CDR1 SGHAT and CDR2 FQNNGV. CDR3 DNA: TGTGCCAGCAGCGAACGGGACTTTCCCCCTTCTAATGAGCAGTTCTTC. Protein sequence: CASSERDFPPSNEQFF.

This rearrangement joins TRBV7-2 to TRBJ2-5, with 8 bases fitting TRBD2. CDR1 SGHTA and CDR2 FQGNSA come from the germline V gene. Losses at the gene ends were 4 bases for V and 5 bases for J; bases not matched to a gene: 9. This CDR3 is 15 amino acids long. CDR3 amino acids: CASSSPGGPGETQYF. DNA for the CDR3: TGTGCCAGCAGCTCCCCGGGAGGGCCAGGGGAGACCCAGTACTTC.

The V call is TRBV9, the J call TRBJ2-2, with a tentative D call TRBD2 (7 bases). The CDR3 contains 17 residues. Germline CDR1 reads SGDLS; CDR2 reads YYNGEE. V lost 0 bases and J 1 base, leaving 13 bases between the germline ends. The CDR3 sequence: CASSVGSGTKNTGELFF. CDR3 in DNA: TGTGCCAGCAGCGTAGGCAGCGGGACAAAGAACACCGGGGAGCTGTTTTTT.

This clone was recorded a few times. The chain uses TRBV7-9 and TRBJ1-1; D possibly corresponds to TRBD1 (5 bases). There are 11 residues in the CDR3. The V gene's germline CDR1 is SEHNR and CDR2 FQNEAQ (reference sequence). Trimming pared 5 bases from V and 8 bases from J, leaving 9 bases between. CDR3 sequence: CASSPDREAFF. The CDR3 DNA is TGTGCCAGCAGCCCCGACAGAGAAGCTTTCTTT.

The chain has TRBV30 and TRBJ1-3; possibly TRBD1 for D (5 bases). Per the germline V gene, CDR1 is GTSNPN and CDR2 is SVGIG (reference sequence). Trimming stripped 5 bases from V and 0 bases from J, with 8 bases between. The CDR3 has 13 residues. CDR3 sequence (DNA): TGTGCCTGGGTCGGACACTCTGGAAACACCATATATTTT. It yields the protein CAWVGHSGNTIYF.

The V gene is TRBV3-1 (or the pseudogene TRBV3-2), the J gene TRBJ2-7; TRBD1 is a possible D gene (6 bases). With 4 bases removed from V and 6 bases from J, the gap between germline ends came to 13 bases. The CDR3 extends over 13 amino acids. Germline V gene lookup returns CDR1 LGHDT and CDR2 YNNKEL (reference sequence). The CDR3 spells CASSPPTGFEQYF. CDR3 DNA sequence: TGTGCCAGCAGCCCCCCAACAGGGTTCGAGCAGTACTTC.

V usage is TRBV5-1 and J usage is TRBJ2-5, with 7 positions matching TRBD2. Germline assignment: CDR1 SGHRS and CDR2 YFSETQ. The CDR3 spans 14 residues. V lost 6 bases to trimming and J lost 0 bases; unmatched junction nucleotides: 5. The CDR3 sequence: CASNPGGNQETQYF. CDR3 coding DNA: TGCGCCAGCAATCCCGGGGGGAACCAAGAGACCCAGTACTTC.

The chain joins TRBV7-3 to TRBJ2-3; TRBD2 matches 10 bases. This CDR3 comprises 15 residues. CDR1 is SGHTA and CDR2 is FQGTGA in the germline V gene. V was pared by 2 bases and J by 4 bases, with 3 bases of the junction left unmatched. The CDR3 spells CASSLLAGASDTQYF. CDR3 sequence (DNA): TGTGCCAGCAGCTTACTAGCGGGAGCCTCAGATACGCAGTATTTT.

V usage is TRBV5-4 and J usage is TRBJ2-5, with 8 bases that match TRBD1. There are 16 residues in the CDR3. Looked up from germline, CDR1 is SGHNT and CDR2 is YYREEE (reference sequence). J lost 5 bases, V lost 2 bases, and 11 bases had no gene match. As DNA, the CDR3 is TGTGCCAGCAGCTTCGACCCGACCAGGGGGCGGGAGACCCAGTACTTC. Its protein is CASSFDPTRGRETQYF.

The rearrangement joins TRBV5-4 to TRBJ2-1; TRBD2 aligns across 11 bases. Trimming took 4 bases from V and 5 from J; bases not matched to a gene: 8. The CDR3 runs 16 residues. The V gene's germline CDR1 is SGHNT and CDR2 YYREEE (reference sequence). The CDR3 DNA reads TGTGCCAGCAGCGCCGGGGGACTAGCGGTGGACAATGAGCAGTTCTTC. This encodes CASSAGGLAVDNEQFF.

The chain recombines TRBV28 with TRBJ1-2, with 9 bases matching TRBD1. V lost 11 bases to trimming and J lost 2 bases; unmatched junction nucleotides: 12. Germline V CDR1 and CDR2: MDHEN, SYDVKM. This CDR3 spans 15 amino acids. CDR3 coding DNA: TGTGCCTCCTGGGCGGAGACAGGGGGAAACTATGGCTACACCTTC. As protein: CASWAETGGNYGYTF.